This entry concerns a single TCR beta chain. Its recognized antigen is unknown. Base qualities are missing; no much larger clone stands one base away. Systemically healthy Caucasian individuals from Russia, around 39 in total and aged about 6 to 100 years, were included as donors. Roughly 10 milliliters of peripheral blood were drawn from each donor into EDTA-treated Vacutainer tubes. Ficoll-Paque density-gradient centrifugation was used to isolate PBMCs, with at least 6.5 million obtained per sample. Total RNA was extracted from PBMCs with Trizol reagent, with at least 5 micrograms obtained per sample. For every donor, flow cytometry on a PBMC aliquot measured the percentage of naive CD45RAhigh/CD27high T cells. The data belong to a study of blood T cells in healthy people across ages (dated by TCRdb to about 2015). Background on the whole study: Template switching captured roughly one uniquely barcoded TCR beta cDNA molecule per two T cells in model experiments. The study analyzed two additional independent replicas of 1 million unique cDNA reads from the same blood draw for two donors, one aged 18 to 30 and one aged 80 or older. Age-related changes in TCR beta repertoire diversity were measured in the study by deep sequencing normalized with unique cDNA molecular identifiers. Four age groups were formed from the donors: young (average approximately 17 years), middle-aged (approximately 40), aged (around 62) and long-lived (less than 85). To avoid experimental bias, donors of different ages were randomly spread across the sequencing lanes. What the study reported, not specific to this receptor: Total diversity estimates from one million sequenced T cells were considered lower bounds and underestimates. A strong correlation was found between observed TCR beta diversity and the percentage of naive T cells measured by flow cytometry. Observed TCR beta diversity per million T cells fell roughly linearly with age, and a significant reduction was already apparent by age about 43. Compared with the aged group, the long-lived group had more naive CD4+ T cells, fewer expanded clones and increased TCR diversity, suggesting age selection. Because donor CMV infection status was unknown, age-related changes in expanded clonotypes were potentially confounded. Conclusive comparison of naive and antigen-experienced compartments was prevented by the profiling of bulk unsorted PBMCs.

V drops 0 bases and J drops 8 bases, leaving 13 bases in between. According to the germline V gene, CDR1 reads MNHNS and CDR2 reads SASEGT. From cysteine to phenylalanine, the CDR3 is 14 amino acids long. Only CDR3 DNA is held: 42 bases, read in frame from base 1. The method was 5' RACE. This sample was sequenced with an Illumina HiSeq 2500. A second PCR of 7 to 11 cycles was performed with a sample-barcoded 5' primer and a J-beta primer mix. A unique molecular identifier was introduced onto each TCR beta cDNA molecule by a template-switch 5' adaptor carrying 12 random nucleotides. Each sample yielded at least 2.5 million CDR3-containing paired-end reads. First-strand cDNA synthesis was performed from all RNA using the Mint cDNA synthesis kit, with priming by a TRBC-specific oligonucleotide. Following uracil-DNA glycosylase treatment, all cDNA underwent a first 18-cycle PCR with the universal primers M1SS and BC2_uni_R. Regarding the original processing steps: For normalization, 1 million high-quality reads were randomly selected from each sample, with every read carrying a distinct molecular identifier. Instead of being binned into consensus sequences, reads that shared molecular identifiers were thrown out. MiTCR, with a Q25 quality threshold and the strictest error-elimination algorithm, was used for CDR3 identification, clonotype clustering and error correction. A nonparametric unseen species model with Euler transformation was used to estimate a lower bound on total TCR beta diversity. TCRdb took the public reads, trimmed them with fastp at Q25, ran MiXCR for clone calling and kept in-frame beta chains. Identical CDR3 protein sequences are pooled into one entry, listed with their most common genes and DNA. TCRdb, rather than the study authors, made the V and J calls. Present in this sample are about a million distinct CDR3 sequences, roughly two fifths of which were seen just once. The ten largest make up around 13% of the sample.

This sequence originates from a man aged 18 to 29 in good health. Sample: blood. The chain couples TRBV6-1 to TRBJ1-2; TRBD1 is possibly the D segment (5 matching bases). The bases are TGTGCCAGCAGTGAAGCGTCAGGGTCGGAAGGCTACACCTTC. Its protein product is CASSEASGSEGYTF.